This is a list of T cell receptor beta chains from one sample in a study of CD8+ T cells in alopecia areata. Method: immunoSEQ multiplex PCR; TCRdb's copy keeps in-frame clones and lacks some. Here the sample spans about 140,000 clones, approximately 49% being singletons. The sample here was CD4+ T cells sorted from blood, taken at week 0. The receptors were gathered from a human donor with alopecia areata. The CDR3 runs from the conserved cysteine through the conserved F or W. D genes are given only for firm matches. Part of the rows lack a size; the others show once, few, many or a class for expanded clones.

size	D	J	V	CDR3	DNA
-	TRBD1	TRBJ1-1	TRBV30	CAWSVTGGKTEAFF	TGTGCCTGGAGTGTAACAGGGGGAAAAACTGAAGCTTTCTTT
few	-	TRBJ1-2	TRBV5-1	CASSSGNGYTF	TGCGCCAGCAGCTCAGGGAATGGCTACACCTTC
-	TRBD2	TRBJ2-1	TRBV19	CASSMLLAGGSHNEQFF	TGTGCCAGTAGTATGCTTCTAGCGGGAGGCTCACACAATGAGCAGTTCTTC
few	-	TRBJ2-5	TRBV29-1	CSVVVGETQYF	TGCAGCGTTGTTGTCGGGGAGACCCAGTACTTC
-	-	TRBJ1-1	TRBV11-1	CASSSPGAPNTEAFF	TGTGCCAGCAGCTCACCCGGGGCTCCGAACACTGAAGCTTTCTTT
-	-	TRBJ1-5	TRBV29-1	CSVQGYNQPQHF	TGCAGCGTTCAGGGTTACAATCAGCCCCAGCATTTT
few	-	TRBJ2-3	TRBV29-1	CSGGSVTQYF	TGCAGCGGGGGGAGCGTTACGCAGTATTTT
-	TRBD2	TRBJ2-1	TRBV15	CATSRDGREGAEQFF	TGTGCCACCAGCAGAGACGGCAGGGAGGGTGCTGAGCAGTTCTTC
-	-	TRBJ2-3	TRBV5-1	CASSLGTRTDTQYF	TGCGCCAGCAGCTTGGGTACCCGCACAGATACGCAGTATTTT
-	-	TRBJ1-1	TRBV14	CASSQARGANTEAFF	TGTGCCAGCAGCCAAGCCCGGGGGGCGAACACTGAAGCTTTCTTT
few	TRBD1	TRBJ1-2	TRBV6-5	CASSYMQPGGYGYTF	TGTGCCAGCAGTTACATGCAGCCAGGGGGGTATGGCTACACCTTC
-	TRBD1	TRBJ1-1	TRBV7-2	CASSLLGTGNTEAFF	TGTGCCAGCAGCTTATTAGGGACAGGCAACACTGAAGCTTTCTTT
-	-	TRBJ2-7	TRBV29-1	CSVNLILRGEQYF	TGCAGCGTCAACCTAATACTAAGAGGCGAGCAGTACTTC
-	TRBD1	TRBJ1-2	TRBV6-5	CASSRGTGGIYGYTF	TGTGCCAGCAGTCGAGGGACAGGGGGGATCTATGGCTACACCTTC
few	-	TRBJ2-2	TRBV28	CASGSSNTGELFF	TGTGCCAGTGGGAGTTCGAACACCGGGGAGCTGTTTTTT
-	TRBD2	TRBJ2-7	TRBV27	CASSWGGPSGYEQYF	TGTGCCAGCAGTTGGGGGGGACCCTCTGGCTACGAGCAGTACTTC
-	-	TRBJ1-5	TRBV5-1	CASSTDSNNQPQHF	TGCGCCAGCAGCACGGACAGTAACAATCAGCCCCAGCATTTT
-	-	TRBJ2-3	TRBV4-2	CASSQEGGDYTDTQYF	TGTGCCAGCAGCCAAGAGGGGGGAGATTACACAGATACGCAGTATTTT
-	TRBD2	TRBJ2-3	TRBV4-1	CASSRGLAPDTQYF	TGCGCCAGCAGCCGAGGACTAGCCCCCGATACGCAGTATTTT
-	-	TRBJ2-1	TRBV18	CASSGPGLDYNEQFF	TGTGCCAGCTCAGGACCGGGACTGGACTACAATGAGCAGTTCTTC
-	-	TRBJ2-3	TRBV30	CAWIPASAPTDTQYF	TGTGCCTGGATTCCCGCTAGCGCCCCTACAGATACGCAGTATTTT
-	-	TRBJ2-5	TRBV29-1	CSVQGLYTTQYF	TGCAGCGTTCAGGGACTCTATACGACCCAGTACTTC